The 32 T cell receptor beta chains below were found in one sample sequenced in a study of T-cell memory formation after mild COVID-19. TCRdb reprocessed the 5' RACE reads with MiXCR, giving one entry per CDR3 protein. The sample holds hundreds of thousands of distinct CDR3 sequences; roughly a fifth are singletons and the top ten take 8.4%. Material for sequencing was PBMCs or a T cell subset sorted from them (not recorded which). The receptors here all came from an adult woman who had mild COVID-19 (a few samples of this study predate the infection). Cell type and time point are not known.

The CDR3 spells CASKRSGVNEQFF. DNA of the CDR3: TGTGCCAGCAAGAGAAGCGGGGTAAATGAGCAGTTCTTC. The chain is built from TRBV12-3 or TRBV12-4 and TRBJ2-1, with 7 bases identical to TRBD2. V shed 7 bases, J shed 7 bases, and the junction held 7 bases outside the gene matches. There are 13 residues in the CDR3.

This clonotype showed up just a few times. This chain connects TRBV29-1 to TRBJ2-7, with 14 bases identical to TRBD2. V was clipped by 5 bases and J by 5 bases; unmatched bases: 8. This CDR3 spans 15 amino acids. The germline V gene encodes CDR1 SQVTM and CDR2 ANQGSEA. CDR3 DNA sequence: TGCAGCGTTTCCGGGACTAGCGGGAGTATTGACGAGCAGTACTTC. The encoded protein is CSVSGTSGSIDEQYF.

The J gene is TRBJ2-3, the V gene TRBV11-1; TRBD2 aligns across 10 bases. The junction had 9 bases not matched to a gene; V was cut back by 0 bases and J by 3 bases. Germline assignment: CDR1 SGHAT and CDR2 FQDESV (reference sequence). The CDR3 is 18 amino acids. CDR3 loop: CASSLAVWLAGATDTQYF. CDR3 sequence (DNA): TGTGCCAGCAGCTTAGCGGTCTGGCTAGCGGGAGCAACAGATACGCAGTATTTT. Variable domain in full (rest from reference TRBV11-1 and TRBJ2-3): EAEVAQSPRYKITEKSQAVAFWCDPISGHATLYWYRQILGQGPELLVQFQDESVVDDSQLPKDRFSAERLKGVDSTLKIQPAELGDSAMYLCASSLAVWLAGATDTQYFGPGTRLTVL.

This chain links TRBV7-8 with TRBJ1-4; D is undetermined. The V end was cut by 3 bases, the J end by 5 bases, with 10 bases between. CDR3 size: 14 residues. Germline V gives CDR1 SGHVS, CDR2 FQNEAQ. The CDR3: CASSLGRRNEKLFF. CDR3 sequence (DNA): TGTGCCAGCAGCTTGGGCAGGAGAAATGAAAAACTGTTTTTT.

The chain joins TRBV25-1 to TRBJ2-2, with D unresolved. The CDR3 is 13 residues long. Germline V gene sequence: CDR1 MGHDK, CDR2 SYGVNS. With 0 bases removed from V and 2 bases from J, the gap between germline ends came to 1 base. The CDR3 DNA reads as TGTGCCAGCAGTGAATATAACACCGGGGAGCTGTTTTTT. Its protein is CASSEYNTGELFF. The full variable domain, completed using reference TRBV25-1 and TRBJ2-2, is EADIYQTPRYLVIGTGKKITLECSQTMGHDKMYWYQQDPGMELHLIHYSYGVNSTEKGDLSSESTVSRIRTEHFPLTLESARPSHTSQYLCASSEYNTGELFFGEGSRLTVL.

This rearrangement joins TRBV27 to TRBJ2-1; 11 nucleotides agree with TRBD2. Trimming removed 1 base from V and 7 bases from J; junction bases left unmatched: 15. The CDR3 extends over 19 amino acids. Germline lookup yields CDR1 MNHEY and CDR2 SMNVEV (reference sequence). In DNA form, the CDR3 reads TGTGCCAGCAGTTTATGGCAGGGCCCCACTAGCGGGAGCGATAATGAGCAGTTCTTC. Its protein product is CASSLWQGPTSGSDNEQFF.

V gene TRBV15 combines with J gene TRBJ2-3; 8 positions match TRBD2. Looked up from germline, CDR1 is LNHNV and CDR2 is YYDKDF (reference sequence). This CDR3 is 17 amino acids long. The ends lost 0 bases at V and 5 bases at J; junction bases unmatched: 10. DNA of the CDR3: TGTGCCACCAGCAGAGATCTCTTCGGACGGGGGGGAGATACGCAGTATTTT. Protein sequence: CATSRDLFGRGGDTQYF.

The chain recombines TRBV5-1 with TRBJ1-6, with D maybe TRBD1 (5 bases). V was trimmed by 5 bases and J by 5 bases, leaving 14 bases between them. The V gene's germline CDR1 is SGHRS and CDR2 YFSETQ. CDR3 length equals 15 residues. The CDR3 is CASSPDGGNNSPLHF. CDR3 nucleotides: TGCGCCAGCAGTCCCGATGGGGGGAATAATTCACCCCTCCACTTT.

V is TRBV12-3 or TRBV12-4 and J is TRBJ1-5, with no clear D. CDR3 length equals 15 residues. V was clipped by 3 bases and J by 0 bases, with 9 bases between them. The CDR3 here is CASSFSLNSNQPQHF. The CDR3 nucleotides read TGTGCCAGCAGTTTCAGTCTTAATAGCAATCAGCCCCAGCATTTT.

This clonotype was picked up many times. This chain links TRBV12-3 or TRBV12-4 with TRBJ1-5; possible D gene TRBD1, 5 bases. V was shortened by 6 bases and J by 4 bases, with 13 bases between the two germline ends. The CDR3 consists of 14 residues. The DNA of the CDR3 is TGTGCCAGCAGCCCCGGGGCGGGGAATCAGCCCCAGCATTTT. The encoded protein is CASSPGAGNQPQHF.

This clonotype turned up a few times. The V gene is TRBV24-1, the J gene TRBJ2-5, with TRBD2 matching 7 bases. Trimming took 1 base from V and 4 from J; bases not matched to a gene: 5. The CDR3 spans 15 residues. Looked up from germline, CDR1 is KGHDR and CDR2 is SFDVKD. The CDR3 sequence is CATSDLGAGAETQYF. In DNA, the CDR3 is TGTGCCACCAGTGATTTAGGCGCGGGAGCAGAGACCCAGTACTTC.

This clonotype was found once. Written as DNA, the CDR3 is TGTGCCAGCAGTGTACAGGGGGTCAGCTATGGCTACACCTTC. Encoded protein: CASSVQGVSYGYTF. The chain combines TRBV12-3 or TRBV12-4 with TRBJ1-2; 8 bases match TRBD1. V shed 5 bases and J 4 bases; nucleotides not matched to a gene: 6. The CDR3 is 14 amino acids.

The chain uses TRBV24-1 and TRBJ2-1; D gene uncertain. The germline V gene has CDR1 KGHDR and CDR2 SFDVKD. Trimming removed 5 bases at V and 2 bases at J, with 3 bases between. The CDR3 has 12 residues. The CDR3 coding sequence is TGTGCCACCAGTGTAGCCTACAATGAGCAGTTCTTC. Protein product: CATSVAYNEQFF.

This clonotype was recorded at least ten times. The gene calls are TRBV27 and TRBJ1-4; D gene ambiguous. CDR3 length: 13 amino acids. Trimming removed 8 bases from V and 6 bases from J, with 13 bases in between. CDR1 is MNHEY and CDR2 is SMNVEV in the germline V gene (reference sequence). CDR3 sequence: CASAPNRDEKLFF. CDR3 DNA: TGTGCCAGCGCTCCTAACCGGGATGAAAAACTGTTTTTT.

The V and J genes are TRBV6-2 or TRBV6-3 and TRBJ1-5; D call uncertain. The V end was cut by 7 bases, the J end by 6 bases, with 16 bases between. The CDR3 length is 14 residues. Germline lookup yields CDR1 MNHEY and CDR2 SVGEGT. The CDR3 loop reads CASTMAGGSQPQHF. The CDR3 DNA reads TGTGCCAGCACGATGGCGGGAGGCAGTCAGCCCCAGCATTTT.

This clonotype was counted only a few times. The chain combines TRBV4-1 with TRBJ1-2, with a tentative D call TRBD1 (6 bases). Trimming stripped 5 bases from V and 8 bases from J, with 18 bases between. The CDR3 runs to 14 residues. Germline V lookup: CDR1 MGHRA, CDR2 YSYEKL. The CDR3, as DNA: TGCGCCAGCAGCGTTGCGGGGGGGCGTGAAGGCTACACCTTC. As protein: CASSVAGGREGYTF.

The chain couples TRBV20-1 to TRBJ2-1, with 7 nucleotides matching TRBD2. J gave up 6 bases and V 0 bases, and 8 bases lay outside the gene matches. Looked up from germline, CDR1 is DFQATT and CDR2 is SNEGSKA (reference sequence). The CDR3 sequence is 15 residues long. DNA for the CDR3: TGCAGTGCTAGAGATGCGTCTAGCGGAGGCAATGAGCAGTTCTTC. Residues: CSARDASSGGNEQFF.

This clonotype has just a few counts. The rearrangement uses TRBV7-2 and TRBJ2-1, with TRBD2 as a possible D gene (6 bases). The CDR3 runs to 14 residues. V lost 7 bases and J lost 5, with 15 bases in between. Germline CDR1 is SGHTA and CDR2 is FQGNSA. Here the CDR3 reads CASNLNLANNEQFF. The CDR3 nucleotides read TGTGCCAGCAATCTCAACCTAGCGAACAATGAGCAGTTCTTC.

The V gene is TRBV5-6, the J gene TRBJ2-1; 7 positions agree with TRBD2. V lost 2 bases to trimming and J lost 6 bases; unmatched junction nucleotides: 8. Germline values: CDR1 SGHDT, CDR2 YYEEEE. The CDR3 runs to 15 residues. CDR3 DNA: TGTGCCAGCAGCTTCGCCACGGGGGGAGGCAATGAGCAGTTCTTC. This translates into CASSFATGGGNEQFF.

The J gene is TRBJ1-2, the V gene TRBV7-9, with TRBD1 matching over 9 bases. The germline CDR1 and CDR2 sequences are SEHNR and FQNEAQ (reference sequence). After removal of 1 base from V and 2 bases from J, the junction contained 5 bases not matched to a gene. The CDR3 has 16 residues. The CDR3 coding sequence is TGTGCCAGCAGCTTAGGGAGGACAGGGGTGAACTATGGCTACACCTTC. This encodes CASSLGRTGVNYGYTF.

This sequence joins TRBV20-1 and TRBJ2-2, with D possibly matching TRBD2 (7 bases). Trimming removed 2 bases from V and 5 bases from J, with 15 bases in between. CDR1 DFQATT and CDR2 SNEGSKA come from the germline V gene (reference sequence). The CDR3 is 15 residues long. CDR3 bases: TGCAGTGCTAGAATGGGAGGGGGATGGACCGGGGAGCTGTTTTTT. As protein: CSARMGGGWTGELFF.

This chain links TRBV7-2 with TRBJ2-7; the D is unclear. Germline CDR1 SGHTA, CDR2 FQGNSA. V lost 4 bases to trimming and J lost 2 bases, with 9 bases between them. The CDR3 covers 13 residues. CDR3 sequence (DNA): TGTGCCAGCAGCTCAAGATCGACCTACGAGCAGTACTTC. This sequence encodes CASSSRSTYEQYF.

The gene calls are TRBV7-9 and TRBJ2-7, with D possibly being TRBD2 (6 bases). This CDR3 has 12 amino acids. Trimming removed 6 bases at V and 7 bases at J, with 13 bases between. Germline values: CDR1 SEHNR, CDR2 FQNEAQ (reference sequence). CDR3 nucleotides: TGTGCCAGCAGAAGGTGGCTAGCGGAGCAGTACTTC. This sequence encodes CASRRWLAEQYF.

This clonotype was seen many times. This rearrangement joins TRBV5-5 to TRBJ2-3; possibly TRBD1 for D (5 bases). The CDR3 length is 13 residues. The ends were cut back, 2 bases at V and 5 bases at J, with 9 bases in the middle. CDR1 SGHKS and CDR2 YYEKEE come from the germline V gene (reference sequence). The DNA for the CDR3 is TGTGCCAGCAGCTTACCAGGGAAAGATACGCAGTATTTT. This encodes CASSLPGKDTQYF.

This clonotype was picked up a small number of times. This chain connects TRBV3-1 to TRBJ2-2, with D tentatively TRBD2 (6 bases). Trimming left V 4 bases short and J 6 bases short, with 15 bases between. CDR3 size: 15 residues. The germline CDR1 and CDR2 sequences are LGHDT and YNNKEL (reference sequence). The CDR3 loop reads CASSPTGVVSGELFF. The CDR3 DNA follows: TGTGCCAGCAGCCCCACGGGGGTTGTATCCGGGGAGCTGTTTTTT.

The table lists this clonotype with a few counts. The chain uses TRBV29-1 and TRBJ1-1; 9 bases align to TRBD1. The germline V gene has CDR1 SQVTM and CDR2 ANQGSEA. V trimming: 5 bases; J trimming: 7 bases; junction bases outside the gene matches: 11. The CDR3 covers 14 residues. The CDR3 region is CSVQLGQGTFEAFF. Here the CDR3 DNA reads TGCAGCGTTCAATTGGGACAGGGTACGTTTGAAGCTTTCTTT.

This clonotype was counted between two and nine times. The chain uses TRBV10-3 and TRBJ2-7; 9 positions agree with TRBD2. This CDR3 is 16 amino acids long. The V and J ends lost 3 bases and 7 bases, in that order; junction bases with no gene match: 13. From germline, CDR1 is ENHRY and CDR2 SYGVKD. CDR3 nucleotides: TGTGCCATCAGTGATAATCCCCGCGGGAGGGATGATGAGCAGTACTTC. Protein: CAISDNPRGRDDEQYF.

This clonotype was counted many times. The rearrangement uses TRBV28 and TRBJ2-2; 9 positions agree with TRBD1. CDR1 is MDHEN and CDR2 is SYDVKM in the germline V gene. The CDR3 runs to 16 residues. J gave up 3 bases and V 5 bases, and 7 bases lay outside the gene matches. CDR3 sequence: CASSPPGTGYTGELFF. The DNA for the CDR3 is TGTGCCAGCAGTCCCCCCGGGACAGGGTACACCGGGGAGCTGTTTTTT.

In this sample, this clonotype turned up a few times. The genes are TRBV4-1 and TRBJ2-7; 12 positions agree with TRBD2. The length of the CDR3 is 15 residues. Trimming removed 1 base from V and 7 bases from J; junction bases left unmatched: 5. Germline CDR1 reads MGHRA; CDR2 reads YSYEKL. CDR3 nucleotides: TGCGCCAGCAGCCAAGGACTAGCGGGGGCTTGGGAGCAGTACTTC. It specifies CASSQGLAGAWEQYF.

The chain couples TRBV27 to TRBJ2-3, with TRBD2 matching 10 bases. CDR3 length: 17 residues. V dropped 1 base and J dropped 2; count of bases not matched to a gene: 6. Germline values: CDR1 MNHEY, CDR2 SMNVEV (reference sequence). The CDR3, as DNA: TGTGCCAGCAGTTTATTTCGGGGGACTAGCGACACAGATACGCAGTATTTT. Its protein product is CASSLFRGTSDTDTQYF.

The V gene is TRBV5-1, the J gene TRBJ1-1, with no clear D. CDR3 length: 14 residues. The germline CDR1 and CDR2 sequences are SGHRS and YFSETQ. Deletions cut 4 bases from V and 5 bases from J, with 15 bases between. The CDR3 DNA sequence: TGCGCCAGCAGCAGAAGGACGGGAGGAACTGAAGCTTTCTTT. Protein product: CASSRRTGGTEAFF.

The chain is built from TRBV6-1 and TRBJ1-5; weak D call: TRBD1 (6 bases). Looked up from germline, CDR1 is MNHNS and CDR2 is SASEGT. The CDR3 runs 15 residues. Trimming took off 1 base at V and 6 bases at J, with 13 bases between the two ends. This CDR3 reads CASSEVMGGSQPQHF. For the CDR3, the DNA is TGTGCCAGCAGTGAAGTAATGGGGGGCAGTCAGCCCCAGCATTTT.